This entry describes one T cell receptor (beta chain). The germline V gene encodes CDR1 MDHEN and CDR2 SYDVKM. V was clipped by 5 bases and J by 4 bases; unmatched bases: 6. This CDR3 has 16 amino acids. The entry originates in a study of control samples from healthy donors and cancer patients. Here immunoSEQ multiplex PCR was the method, and the copy in TCRdb shows in-frame clones only, minus some. The repertoire holds under 200,000 clones, with about 86% as singletons. The chain is built from TRBV28 and TRBJ2-6, with 9 nucleotides matching TRBD1. This clonotype was sampled from a woman between 25 and 40 years old in good health. Specimen: blood. For the CDR3, the DNA is TGTGCCAGCAGTCTGTACAGGGGGCCCGGGGCCAACGTCCTGACTTTC. Translating gives CASSLYRGPGANVLTF.